This TCR beta chain is drawn from a study of cytomegalovirus exposure and HLA in healthy donors. General study findings and limits: Serostatus for CMV was the only available immune exposure information. Presence/absence analyses rested on an assumption that sequencing depth was roughly uniform across donors.

Healthy bone marrow donors supplied every sample. With regard to this clone: What it binds is unknown.

In the PCR, 60 Vbeta and 13 Jbeta primers were used. This table comes from immunoSEQ multiplex PCR, and its TCRdb copy is limited to in-frame clones, with some not included. Of 60,000 to 70,000 clones in the sample, around 70% were seen once. The CDR3 spans 16 residues. CDR1 and CDR2 from the germline V gene are MGHRA and YSYEKL. The V and J ends lost 1 base and 0 bases, in that order; junction bases with no gene match: 3. This chain uses TRBV4-1 with TRBJ2-3; TRBD2 matches at 8 bases. What was sequenced was PBMCs. This receptor was taken from a woman in her 30s in good health and CMV-seronegative. CDR3 DNA: TGCGCCAGCAGCCAAGGGCGGGGGGAAAGCACAGATACGCAGTATTTT. Translation: CASSQGRGESTDTQYF.